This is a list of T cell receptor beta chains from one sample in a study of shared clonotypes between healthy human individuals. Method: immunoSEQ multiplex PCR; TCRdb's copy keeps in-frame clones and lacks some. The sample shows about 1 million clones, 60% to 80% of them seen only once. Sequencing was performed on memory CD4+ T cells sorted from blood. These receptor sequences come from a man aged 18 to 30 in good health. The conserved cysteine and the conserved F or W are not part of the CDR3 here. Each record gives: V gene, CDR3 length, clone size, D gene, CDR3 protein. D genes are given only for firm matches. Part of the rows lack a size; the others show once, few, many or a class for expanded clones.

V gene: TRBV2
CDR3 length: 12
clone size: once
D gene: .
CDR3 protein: ASSVGALNTEAF

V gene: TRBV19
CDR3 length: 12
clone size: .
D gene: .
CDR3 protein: ASVEKYYNQPQH

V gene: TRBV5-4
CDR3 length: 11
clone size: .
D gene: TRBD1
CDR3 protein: ASSSGQDTEAF

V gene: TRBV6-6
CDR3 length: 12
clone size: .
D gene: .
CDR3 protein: ATGAGNGNQPQH

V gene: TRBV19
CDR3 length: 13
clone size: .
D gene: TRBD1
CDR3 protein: ASSPPRQGNTEAF

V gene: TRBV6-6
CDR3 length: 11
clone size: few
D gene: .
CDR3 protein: ASTEGITSPLH

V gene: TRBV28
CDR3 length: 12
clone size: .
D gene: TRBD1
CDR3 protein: ASRGQGPLGGYT

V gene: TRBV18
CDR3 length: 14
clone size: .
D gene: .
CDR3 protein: ASSPKEIGANTEAF

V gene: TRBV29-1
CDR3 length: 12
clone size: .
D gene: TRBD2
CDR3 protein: SVDSGRATNTQY

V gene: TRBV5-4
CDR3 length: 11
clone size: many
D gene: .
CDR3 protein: ASSLGQYEKLF

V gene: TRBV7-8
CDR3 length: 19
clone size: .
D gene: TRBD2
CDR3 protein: ASSPRWTSGGTPYRQETQY

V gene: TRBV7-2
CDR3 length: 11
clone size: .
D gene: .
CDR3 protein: ASSPPGRGEQF

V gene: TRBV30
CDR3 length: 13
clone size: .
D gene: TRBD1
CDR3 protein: AWSSGQGYGNTIY

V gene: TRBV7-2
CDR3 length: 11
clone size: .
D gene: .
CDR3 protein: ASSFTESDTQY

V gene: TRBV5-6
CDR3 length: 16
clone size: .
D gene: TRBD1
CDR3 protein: ASSRSDRGLAGANVLT

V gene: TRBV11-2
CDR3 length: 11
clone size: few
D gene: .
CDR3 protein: ASSARRGNIQY

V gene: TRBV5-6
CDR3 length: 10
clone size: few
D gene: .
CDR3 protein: ASSSGDYGYT

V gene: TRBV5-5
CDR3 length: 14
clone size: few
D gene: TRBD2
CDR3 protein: ASSLGASGLGDTQY

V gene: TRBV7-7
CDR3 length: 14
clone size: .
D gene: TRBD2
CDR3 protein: ASSLAGLAGTQTQY

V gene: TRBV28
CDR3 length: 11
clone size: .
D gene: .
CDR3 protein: ASSGPGPREQY

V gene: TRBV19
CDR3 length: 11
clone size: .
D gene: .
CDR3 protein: ASSMNTYQPQH

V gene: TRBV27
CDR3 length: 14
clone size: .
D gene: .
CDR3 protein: ASSLNGGRSGSPLH

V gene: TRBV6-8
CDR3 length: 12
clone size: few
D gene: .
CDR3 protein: ARAGVQGGEKLF

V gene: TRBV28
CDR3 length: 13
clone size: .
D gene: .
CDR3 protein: ASSTPARGNYGYT

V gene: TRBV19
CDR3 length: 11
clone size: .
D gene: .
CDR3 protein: ASSIRGNQPQH

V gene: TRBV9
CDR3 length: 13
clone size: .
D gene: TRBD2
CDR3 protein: ASSPRGGLYNEQF

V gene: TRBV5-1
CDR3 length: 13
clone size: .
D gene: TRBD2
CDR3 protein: ASSPSGISSYEQY

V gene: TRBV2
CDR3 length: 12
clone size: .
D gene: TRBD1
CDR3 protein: ASSFDRGNEKLF

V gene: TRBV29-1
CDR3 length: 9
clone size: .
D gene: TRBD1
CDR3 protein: SGGQGGGYT

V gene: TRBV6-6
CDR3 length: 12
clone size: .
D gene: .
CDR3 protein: ASSYGTRYQPQH

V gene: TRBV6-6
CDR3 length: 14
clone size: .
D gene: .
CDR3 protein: ASSRLLEGPSAEQY

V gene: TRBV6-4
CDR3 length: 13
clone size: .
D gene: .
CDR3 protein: ASSKGVGGVETQY

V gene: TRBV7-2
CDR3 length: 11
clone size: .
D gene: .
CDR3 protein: ASSPGTGNTIY

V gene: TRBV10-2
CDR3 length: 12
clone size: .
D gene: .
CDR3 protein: ASGWGEAYNEQF

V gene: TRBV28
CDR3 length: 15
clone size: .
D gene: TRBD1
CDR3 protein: ASSRTGVVGGNQPQH

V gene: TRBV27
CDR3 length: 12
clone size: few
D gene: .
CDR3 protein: ASSFGQGNTEAF

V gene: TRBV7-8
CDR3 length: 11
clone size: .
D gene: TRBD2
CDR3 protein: ASTGGGGNIQY

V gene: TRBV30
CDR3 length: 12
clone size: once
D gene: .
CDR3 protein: AWRSTGTGQPQH

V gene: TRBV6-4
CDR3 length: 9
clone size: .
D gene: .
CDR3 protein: ASPWAGELF

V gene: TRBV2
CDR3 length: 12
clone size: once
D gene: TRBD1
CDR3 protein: ASKKVEGADTQY

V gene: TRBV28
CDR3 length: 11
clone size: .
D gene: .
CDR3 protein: ASTPAGRETQY

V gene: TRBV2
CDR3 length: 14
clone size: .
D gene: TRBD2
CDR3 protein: ASSGGGLLNSYEQY

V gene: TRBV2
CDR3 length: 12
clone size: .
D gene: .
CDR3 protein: ASSDRLNTGELF

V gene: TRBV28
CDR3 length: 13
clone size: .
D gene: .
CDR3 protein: ASNLEREGNSPLH

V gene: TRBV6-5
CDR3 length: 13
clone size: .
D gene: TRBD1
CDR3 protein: ASSADRGIGGEAF

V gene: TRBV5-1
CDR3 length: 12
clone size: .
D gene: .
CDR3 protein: ASSAGGVGTEAF

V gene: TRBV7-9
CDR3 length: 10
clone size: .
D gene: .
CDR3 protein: ASSLISYEQY

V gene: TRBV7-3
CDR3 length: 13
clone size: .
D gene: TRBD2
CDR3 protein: ASSLRASGQETQY

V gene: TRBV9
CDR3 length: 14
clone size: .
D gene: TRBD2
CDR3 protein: ASSVGLAGPSYEQY

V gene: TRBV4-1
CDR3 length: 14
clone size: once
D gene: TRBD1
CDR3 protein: ASSHRGQGDGNEQF

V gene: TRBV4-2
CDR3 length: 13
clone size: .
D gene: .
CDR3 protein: ASSQDTGAWETQY

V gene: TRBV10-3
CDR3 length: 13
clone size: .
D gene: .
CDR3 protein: AISEDSVSGSPLH

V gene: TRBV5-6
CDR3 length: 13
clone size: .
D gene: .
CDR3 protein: ASKSTEGADTEAF

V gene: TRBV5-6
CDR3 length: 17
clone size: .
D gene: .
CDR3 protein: ASSPSPGEAAPAGNTIY

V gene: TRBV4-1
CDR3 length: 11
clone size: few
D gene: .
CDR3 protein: ASSRLGWGEQF

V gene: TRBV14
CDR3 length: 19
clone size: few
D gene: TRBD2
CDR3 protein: ASSPGTSGSVGIRGANVLT

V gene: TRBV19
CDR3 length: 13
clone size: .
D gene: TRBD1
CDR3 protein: ASGQAHQINQPQH